The 16 T cell receptor beta chains in this list originate from one sample, sequenced in a study of cytomegalovirus exposure and HLA in healthy donors. The primer mix had 60 Vbeta and 13 Jbeta primers. Libraries were prepared by immunoSEQ multiplex PCR; TCRdb keeps only in-frame clonotypes and omits some of them. Among 150,000 to 170,000 clones listed, around 75% were seen once. The sequenced sample was PBMCs. These receptors came from a man younger than 35 in good health and CMV-seronegative.

This rearrangement joins TRBV27 to TRBJ2-3; possibly TRBD2 for D (6 bases). CDR1 and CDR2 from the germline V gene are MNHEY and SMNVEV (reference sequence). V shed 4 bases and J shed 7 bases, with 18 bases lying between them. The CDR3 length is 15 residues. The chain's CDR3 is CASSSPYMGLNTQYF. DNA of the CDR3: TGTGCCAGCAGTTCACCGTACATGGGACTGAATACGCAGTATTTT.

This chain uses TRBV11-2 with TRBJ2-2, with D perhaps TRBD1 (5 bases). V gave up 1 base and J gave up 1 base, with 7 bases separating them. The CDR3 extends over 15 amino acids. Germline CDR1 and CDR2: SGHAT and FQNNGV. CDR3 DNA: TGTGCCAGCAGCTTAGGGCAGGGGAACACCGGGGAGCTGTTTTTT. This sequence encodes CASSLGQGNTGELFF.

The V and J genes are TRBV6-1 and TRBJ2-7, with D possibly matching TRBD1 (6 bases). The V end lost 2 bases, the J end lost 0 bases, and 17 bases lay between the germline ends. CDR3 size: 17 residues. The germline CDR1 and CDR2 sequences are MNHNS and SASEGT. CDR3 DNA sequence: TGTGCCAGCAGTGAATCAACGATACAGGGTTCCTCCTACGAGCAGTACTTC. This codes for CASSESTIQGSSYEQYF.

This chain connects TRBV11-2 to TRBJ2-1; D is unclear. CDR1 and CDR2 from the germline V gene are SGHAT and FQNNGV. The CDR3 runs to 13 residues. Trimming shortened V by 3 bases and J by 12 bases, and 15 bases separated the two germline ends. CDR3 coding DNA: TGTGCCAGCAGCTTTAACTCCGGGTTACGGCAGTTCTTC. The encoded protein is CASSFNSGLRQFF.

The V gene is TRBV2, the J gene TRBJ2-1; the D is unclear. Germline V gives CDR1 SNHLY, CDR2 FYNNEI. V shed 4 bases and J shed 14 bases, with 12 bases lying between them. CDR3 length equals 11 residues. CDR3 amino acids: CASSVAESEFF. The CDR3 DNA is TGTGCCAGCAGTGTTGCGGAGAGTGAGTTCTTC.

The V gene is TRBV11-2, the J gene TRBJ2-7; maybe TRBD1 (5 bases). V lost 1 base to trimming and J lost 6 bases, with 13 bases between them. Germline loops: CDR1 SGHAT, CDR2 FQNNGV. CDR3 length: 14 amino acids. This CDR3 reads CASSLGVRASEQYF. CDR3 nucleotide sequence: TGTGCCAGCAGCTTAGGGGTCAGGGCTAGCGAGCAGTACTTC. Drawing the rest from reference TRBV11-2 and TRBJ2-7, the complete variable domain is EAGVAQSPRYKIIEKRQSVAFWCNPISGHATLYWYQQILGQGPKLLIQFQNNGVVDDSQLPKDRFSAERLKGVDSTLKIQPAKLEDSAVYLCASSLGVRASEQYFGPGTRLTVT.

With regard to this clone: At one of its ends the junction is not consistent with the germline gene, which may arise from a read error. The V gene is TRBV6-5, the J gene TRBJ2-4, with no clear D. Germline loops: CDR1 MNHEY, CDR2 SVGAGI. CDR3 size: 12 residues. CDR3 sequence: CASSYLGESWHF. DNA for the CDR3: TGTGCCAGCAGTTACCTGGGCGAGAGTTGGCACTTC.

The V call is TRBV19, the J call TRBJ2-7; TRBD1 is a possible D gene (5 bases). Trimming removed 3 bases at V and 3 bases at J, with 15 bases between. The CDR3 totals 15 residues. CDR1 is LNHDA, CDR2 SQIVND, per germline (reference sequence). The CDR3, as DNA: TGTGCCAGTAGTATTAAAACAGGTATCGACTACGAGCAGTACTTC. Translation gives CASSIKTGIDYEQYF.

The J gene is TRBJ1-4, the V gene TRBV2; D may be TRBD1 (6 bases). Trimming removed 5 bases from V and 8 bases from J, with 15 bases in between. Germline-derived CDR1 and CDR2 are SNHLY and FYNNEI. CDR3 length: 14 amino acids. CDR3 DNA sequence: TGTGCCAGCAGTCGACAGGCCGGGGGGGAAAAACTGTTTTTT. It specifies CASSRQAGGEKLFF.

The chain joins TRBV10-3 to TRBJ2-7, with D possibly being TRBD1 (6 bases). Germline V lookup: CDR1 ENHRY, CDR2 SYGVKD. There are 13 residues in the CDR3. With 8 bases removed from V and 7 bases from J, the gap between germline ends came to 18 bases. The CDR3, as DNA: TGTGCCATCCGACAGGACGCGATCGCGGAGCAGTACTTC. Its translation is CAIRQDAIAEQYF.

The J gene is TRBJ1-4, the V gene TRBV19; D unresolved. Per the germline V gene, CDR1 is LNHDA and CDR2 is SQIVND (reference sequence). The CDR3 contains 12 residues. Trimming took 2 bases from V and 13 from J, leaving 11 bases between them. The CDR3 nucleotides are TGTGCCAGTAGTATATTCGGGGAGAGACTGTTTTTT. Translating gives CASSIFGERLFF.

This rearrangement joins TRBV7-2 to TRBJ1-2; 7 bases line up with TRBD1. Germline CDR1 reads SGHTA; CDR2 reads FQGNSA. This CDR3 comprises 13 residues. Trimming removed 3 bases from V and 3 bases from J; junction bases left unmatched: 1. CDR3 region: CASSFTGDYGYTF. CDR3 nucleotides: TGTGCCAGCAGCTTTACAGGGGACTATGGCTACACCTTC.

The genes are TRBV10-3 and TRBJ2-6; TRBD2 matches 12 bases. The germline V gene has CDR1 ENHRY and CDR2 SYGVKD. With V trimmed by 10 bases and J by 0 bases, 7 bases remained unmatched. The CDR3 spans 17 residues. CDR3: CATKTSGSSSGANVLTF. In DNA, the CDR3 is TGTGCCACCAAGACTAGCGGGAGCTCCTCTGGGGCCAACGTCCTGACTTTC.

This clone was seen once. The CDR3: CASSLVSPPYNEQFF. The CDR3 nucleotides are TGTGCCAGCAGCTTAGTATCTCCCCCCTACAATGAGCAGTTCTTC. The V and J genes are TRBV7-2 and TRBJ2-1; the D is unclear. Germline V CDR1 and CDR2: SGHTA, FQGNSA. The ends were cut back, 1 base at V and 2 bases at J, with 9 bases in the middle. The CDR3 is 15 amino acids.

The chain couples TRBV27 to TRBJ2-7; perhaps TRBD2 as D (6 bases). Between the trimmed V and J ends, which lost 4 bases and 7 bases, there was a span of 23 bases. The length of the CDR3 is 16 residues. Germline V gene data show CDR1 as MNHEY and CDR2 as SMNVEV (reference sequence). This CDR3 reads CASSSEPLGTLTEQYF. Here the CDR3 DNA reads TGTGCCAGCAGTTCCGAACCCCTGGGGACTCTGACTGAGCAGTACTTC.

CDR3 coding DNA: TGTGCCAGCAGTTTACGAACTAGCACAGATACGCAGTATTTT. Encoded protein: CASSLRTSTDTQYF. The gene calls are TRBV27 and TRBJ2-3; D is unclear. V was pared by 2 bases and J by 0 bases, with 6 bases between. CDR1 MNHEY and CDR2 SMNVEV come from the germline V gene (reference sequence). The CDR3 is made up of 14 amino acids.